This T cell receptor beta chain was found in a study of control samples from healthy donors and cancer patients (dated by TCRdb to the early 2020s). The germline ends are 17 bases apart after V is trimmed by 7 bases and J by 5 bases. The germline V gene (reference sequence) provides CDR1 SEHNR and CDR2 FQNEAQ. The CDR3 spans 15 residues, from the cysteine through the phenylalanine. Only CDR3 DNA is held: 45 bases, read in frame from base 1. About this clone: No cognate antigen has been identified for it. The input lacks base qualities; no much larger clone sits a single base away.

Libraries were prepared through the immunoSEQ multiplex PCR assay. The clones in this table, taken by TCRdb from immuneACCESS, are in-frame only. Not every clone is retained; where verified, under half of the shortfall comes from an unresolved V gene, and the cause of the rest is unknown. This sample gives tens of thousands of clones in total; roughly 90% of them show up just once. The top ten clonotypes cover around an eighth of the sample. The sequence came from a man aged 50-60 years with lung cancer. Sequencing was performed on PBMCs. The chain is made from TRBV7-9 and TRBJ1-4; a confident D gene designation cannot be given. The nucleotide sequence reads TGTGCCAGCATCTATTGGCCTAGCGGAAATGAAAAACTGTTTTTT. This translates into CASIYWPSGNEKLFF.